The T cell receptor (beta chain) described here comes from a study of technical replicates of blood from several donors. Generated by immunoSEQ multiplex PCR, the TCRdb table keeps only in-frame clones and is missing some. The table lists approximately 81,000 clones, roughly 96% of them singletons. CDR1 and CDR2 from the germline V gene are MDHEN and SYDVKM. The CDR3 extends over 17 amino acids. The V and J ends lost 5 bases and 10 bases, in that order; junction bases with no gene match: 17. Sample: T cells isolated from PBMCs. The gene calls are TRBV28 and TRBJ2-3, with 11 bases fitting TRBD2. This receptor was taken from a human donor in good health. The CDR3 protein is CASSGVSGRAPGVSQYF. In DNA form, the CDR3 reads TGTGCCAGCAGTGGCGTTAGCGGGAGGGCCCCAGGGGTATCGCAGTATTTT. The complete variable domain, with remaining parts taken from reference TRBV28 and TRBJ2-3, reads DVKVTQSSRYLVKRTGEKVFLECVQDMDHENMFWYRQDPGLGLRLIYFSYDVKMKEKGDIPEGYSVSREKKERFSLILESASTNQTSMYLCASSGVSGRAPGVSQYFGPGTRLTVL.